A single sample gave rise to the 9 T cell receptor beta chains below, sequenced in a study of regulatory T cells in long-lasting Graves disease. CDR3-region Arm-PCR and iRepertoire HTBI primers produced the TCR beta libraries. TCRdb independently ran MiXCR on the multiplex PCR reads; one entry per CDR3 protein. The repertoire holds some 250,000 distinct CDR3 sequences, with about a sixth as singletons. Time point denoted: newly diagnosed GD, antithyroid drugs for less than 3 months. Construction of the TCR library relied on RNA isolated from PBMCs. Here the sequenced sample was peripheral blood mononuclear cells (PBMCs), taken at new diagnosis, from a patient treated with antithyroid drugs. The receptors originated from a female donor with Graves disease.

This clonotype has a handful of counts. The chain joins TRBV20-1 to TRBJ1-2, with no clear D. Germline CDR1 DFQATT, CDR2 SNEGSKA (reference sequence). The CDR3 covers 14 residues. Deletions cut 0 bases from V and 5 bases from J, with 13 bases between. CDR3 DNA: TGCAGTGCTAGAGATTGGGCAGGAGGTTATGGCTACACCTTC. It encodes CSARDWAGGYGYTF.

In its sample, this clonotype was seen many times. Written as DNA, the CDR3 is TGTGCCAGCATGGGCGGGAGCTCCTACAATGAGCAGTTCTTC. Its protein is CASMGGSSYNEQFF. The chain employs TRBV27 and TRBJ2-1; TRBD2 agrees at 7 bases. J gave up 0 bases and V 7 bases, and 3 bases lay outside the gene matches. This CDR3 is 14 amino acids long. From germline, CDR1 is MNHEY and CDR2 SMNVEV (reference sequence).

This clonotype was picked up many times. CDR3 sequence reads: CASTTRGGAETQYF. CDR3 nucleotide sequence: TGTGCCAGCACCACTCGGGGGGGGGCTGAGACCCAGTACTTC. V is TRBV28 and J is TRBJ2-5; 8 bases are a match to TRBD2. The ends lost 7 bases at V and 5 bases at J; junction bases unmatched: 9. The CDR3 totals 14 residues. Germline V gene data show CDR1 as MDHEN and CDR2 as SYDVKM.

This clonotype showed up many times. This chain links TRBV5-1 with TRBJ2-4, with unresolved D. The ends were cut back, 4 bases at V and 6 bases at J, with 17 bases in the middle. Germline CDR1 SGHRS, CDR2 YFSETQ. This CDR3 has 15 residues. CDR3 DNA sequence: TGCGCCAGCAGCCCGAGGCCCGGCAGGTCAAACATTCAGTACTTC. Its translation is CASSPRPGRSNIQYF.

The table lists this clonotype with many counts. The genes are TRBV20-1 and TRBJ2-5, with D possibly being TRBD1 or TRBD2 (5 bases each). V was shortened by 5 bases and J by 6 bases, with 19 bases between the two germline ends. The CDR3 is made up of 14 amino acids. The germline V gene encodes CDR1 DFQATT and CDR2 SNEGSKA (reference sequence). The CDR3 region has the DNA TGCAGTGCTCCTAAGGGACGGAGGCGAAAGACCCAGTACTTC. Translated, it gives CSAPKGRRRKTQYF.

Ten or more counts support this clonotype. The gene calls are TRBV3-1 and TRBJ2-3; possible D gene TRBD1, 6 bases. This CDR3 has 13 amino acids. The germline V gene encodes CDR1 LGHDT and CDR2 YNNKEL (reference sequence). V lost 3 bases and J 3 bases, leaving 7 bases between the germline ends. The CDR3 protein is CASSHQGTDTQYF. The CDR3 DNA is TGTGCCAGCAGCCACCAGGGGACAGATACGCAGTATTTT.

This clonotype was observed many times. CDR3 protein: CASSETNNYGYTF. The CDR3 nucleotides are TGTGCCAGCAGTGAAACGAACAACTATGGCTACACCTTC. The J gene is TRBJ1-2, the V gene TRBV6-1; D gene ambiguous. This CDR3 spans 13 amino acids. Germline V gives CDR1 MNHNS, CDR2 SASEGT. Trimming pared 2 bases from V and 2 bases from J, leaving 6 bases between.

In regard to this clonotype: An end of the junction does not agree with germline; a read error may underlie this. This chain links TRBV19 with TRBJ2-5, with TRBD2 identical over 7 bases. This CDR3 has 11 residues. The germline CDR1 and CDR2 sequences are LNHDA and SQIVND (reference sequence). The CDR3 DNA reads TGTGCCAGTAGTGCGGGGGACCGAACATCCTTC. Its translation is CASSAGDRTSF.

This clonotype was counted many times. The rearrangement links TRBV5-5 to TRBJ1-1; weak D call: TRBD1 (5 bases). The CDR3 totals 15 residues. V gave up 0 bases and J gave up 1 base, with 10 bases separating them. Germline lookup yields CDR1 SGHKS and CDR2 YYEKEE (reference sequence). The CDR3 nucleotides read TGTGCCAGCAGCTTGGATCCAGGGACGAACACTGAAGCTTTCTTT. Its protein product is CASSLDPGTNTEAFF.